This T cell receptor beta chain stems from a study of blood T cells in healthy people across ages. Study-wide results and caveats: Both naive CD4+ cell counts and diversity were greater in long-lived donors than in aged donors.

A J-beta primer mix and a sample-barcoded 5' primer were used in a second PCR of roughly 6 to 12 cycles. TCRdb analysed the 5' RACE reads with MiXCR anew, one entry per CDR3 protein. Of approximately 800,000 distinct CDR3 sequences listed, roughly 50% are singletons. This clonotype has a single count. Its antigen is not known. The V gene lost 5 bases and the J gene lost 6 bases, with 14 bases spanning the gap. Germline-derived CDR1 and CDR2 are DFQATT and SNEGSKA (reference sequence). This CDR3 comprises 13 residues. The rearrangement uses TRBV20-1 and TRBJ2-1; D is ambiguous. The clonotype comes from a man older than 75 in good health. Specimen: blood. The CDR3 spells CSAPSDRTNEQFF. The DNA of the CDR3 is TGCAGTGCTCCCTCGGACCGAACCAATGAGCAGTTCTTC.